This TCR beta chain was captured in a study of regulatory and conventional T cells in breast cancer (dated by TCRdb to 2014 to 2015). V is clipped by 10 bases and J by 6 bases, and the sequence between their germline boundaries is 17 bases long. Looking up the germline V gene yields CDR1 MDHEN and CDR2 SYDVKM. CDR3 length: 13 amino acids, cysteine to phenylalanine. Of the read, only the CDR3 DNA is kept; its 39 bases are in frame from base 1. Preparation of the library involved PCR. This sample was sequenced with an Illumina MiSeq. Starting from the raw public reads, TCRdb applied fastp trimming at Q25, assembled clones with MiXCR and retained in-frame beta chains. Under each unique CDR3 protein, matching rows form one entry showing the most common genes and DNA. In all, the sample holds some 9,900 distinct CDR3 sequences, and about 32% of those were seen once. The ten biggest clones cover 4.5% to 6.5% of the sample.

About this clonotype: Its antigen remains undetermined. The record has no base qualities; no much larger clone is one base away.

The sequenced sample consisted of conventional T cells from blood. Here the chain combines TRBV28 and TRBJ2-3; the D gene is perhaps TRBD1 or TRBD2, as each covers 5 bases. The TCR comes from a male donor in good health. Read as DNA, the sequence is TGTGCCACCGAGGGGCGGTCGGGGGATACGCAGTATTTT. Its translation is CATEGRSGDTQYF. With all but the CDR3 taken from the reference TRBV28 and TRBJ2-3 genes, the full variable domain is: DVKVTQSSRYLVKRTGEKVFLECVQDMDHENMFWYRQDPGLGLRLIYFSYDVKMKEKGDIPEGYSVSREKKERFSLILESASTNQTSMYLCATEGRSGDTQYFGPGTRLTVL.